The clone carrying this T cell receptor beta chain was observed a handful of times. This sample is part of a study of blood T cell repertoires in COVID-19. Germline V gene sequence: CDR1 LNHDA, CDR2 SQIVND (reference sequence). With 2 bases clipped from V and 3 bases from J, the junction kept 0 bases outside the gene matches. CDR3 size: 14 residues. Profiled with immunoSEQ multiplex PCR; TCRdb holds only in-frame clones, not every one. The data show about 300,000 clones, just under 90% seen once. V gene TRBV19 combines with J gene TRBJ2-7; the match to TRBD2 covers 11 bases. Material for sequencing was PBMCs or T cells enriched from blood (not recorded which). The receptor's source is a woman between 50 and 59 years old who had been exposed to COVID-19. In nucleotides, the CDR3 is TGTGCCAGTAGTATACTAGCGGGGGGCTACGAGCAGTACTTC. Its protein is CASSILAGGYEQYF.